This is a list of T cell receptor beta chains from one sample in a study of a mutant IDH1 vaccine in newly diagnosed glioma. Using immunoSEQ multiplex PCR, the repertoire was profiled, and TCRdb retains in-frame clones only, with some absent. The sample has some 62,000 clones, roughly four fifths seen once. For these TCRs, the target antigens are not known. Sequenced material: PBMCs, taken from a glioma patient whose treatment included an IDH1 peptide vaccine. Every receptor here comes from a man younger than 40 with glioma. The CDR3 runs from the conserved cysteine through the conserved F or W. The D gene is left open where the match is weak. Clone size, where shown, is once, few, many, or a class for clones that have expanded.

v_call: TRBV18; j_call: TRBJ2-7; d_call: -; clone_size: -; cdr3_aa: CASSPLTGTDPYEQYF; cdr3_nt: TGTGCCAGCTCACCCTTGACCGGGACCGACCCCTACGAGCAGTACTTC
v_call: TRBV6-6; j_call: TRBJ1-1; d_call: -; clone_size: -; cdr3_aa: CASSYPGDTEAFF; cdr3_nt: TGTGCCAGCAGTTACCCAGGGGACACTGAAGCTTTCTTT
v_call: TRBV5-1; j_call: TRBJ2-5; d_call: -; clone_size: -; cdr3_aa: CASTLSPDVYQETQYF; cdr3_nt: TGCGCCAGCACCCTTTCCCCAGACGTGTATCAAGAGACCCAGTACTTC
v_call: TRBV27; j_call: TRBJ2-1; d_call: TRBD1; clone_size: -; cdr3_aa: CATRTGYGEQFF; cdr3_nt: TGTGCCACCAGGACAGGGTATGGCGAGCAGTTCTTC
v_call: TRBV2; j_call: TRBJ1-2; d_call: -; clone_size: -; cdr3_aa: CASSDGSQGPYGYTF; cdr3_nt: TGTGCCAGCAGTGATGGGTCGCAGGGTCCCTATGGCTACACCTTC
v_call: TRBV12-5; j_call: TRBJ2-2; d_call: -; clone_size: -; cdr3_aa: CASEPGHLMNTGELFF; cdr3_nt: TGTGCTAGTGAACCGGGACACTTAATGAACACCGGGGAGCTGTTTTTT
v_call: TRBV2; j_call: TRBJ1-2; d_call: -; clone_size: few; cdr3_aa: CASSSSPNYGYTF; cdr3_nt: TGTGCCAGCAGTTCCAGTCCTAACTATGGCTACACCTTC
v_call: TRBV2; j_call: TRBJ2-7; d_call: TRBD1; clone_size: -; cdr3_aa: CASSEGGTGLREQYF; cdr3_nt: TGTGCCAGCTCGGAAGGGGGGACAGGGTTGAGGGAGCAGTACTTC
v_call: TRBV5-1; j_call: TRBJ2-2; d_call: -; clone_size: -; cdr3_aa: CASTATGELFF; cdr3_nt: TGCGCCAGCACAGCCACCGGGGAGCTGTTTTTT
v_call: TRBV18; j_call: TRBJ1-4; d_call: -; clone_size: few; cdr3_aa: CASSPGSNEKLFF; cdr3_nt: TGTGCCAGCTCACCGGGGTCTAATGAAAAACTGTTTTTT
v_call: TRBV6-4; j_call: TRBJ1-2; d_call: -; clone_size: -; cdr3_aa: CASKLNPINYGYTF; cdr3_nt: TGTGCCAGCAAGCTAAACCCAATTAACTATGGCTACACCTTC
v_call: TRBV27; j_call: TRBJ1-5; d_call: -; clone_size: -; cdr3_aa: CASRGYSNQPQHF; cdr3_nt: TGTGCCAGCAGGGGATATAGCAATCAGCCCCAGCATTTT
v_call: TRBV5-1; j_call: TRBJ2-3; d_call: -; clone_size: -; cdr3_aa: CASSSLPSTDTQYF; cdr3_nt: TGCGCCAGCAGCTCCCTCCCTAGCACAGATACGCAGTATTTT
v_call: TRBV2; j_call: TRBJ2-1; d_call: TRBD1; clone_size: -; cdr3_aa: CASSDRGSVYNEQFF; cdr3_nt: TGTGCCAGCAGTGACAGGGGGTCCGTCTACAATGAGCAGTTCTTC
v_call: TRBV29-1; j_call: TRBJ2-7; d_call: TRBD1; clone_size: -; cdr3_aa: CSVGQGQKDEQYF; cdr3_nt: TGCAGCGTTGGGCAGGGACAGAAGGACGAGCAGTACTTC
v_call: TRBV19; j_call: TRBJ1-2; d_call: -; clone_size: -; cdr3_aa: CASSGLGGYGYTF; cdr3_nt: TGTGCCAGTAGCGGACTGGGGGGATATGGCTACACCTTC
v_call: TRBV7-6; j_call: TRBJ2-5; d_call: TRBD1; clone_size: -; cdr3_aa: CASSLAYRGRGRTQYF; cdr3_nt: TGTGCCAGCAGCTTAGCGTACAGGGGACGTGGGCGGACCCAGTACTTC
v_call: TRBV5-6; j_call: TRBJ1-6; d_call: -; clone_size: -; cdr3_aa: CASSLALSPLHF; cdr3_nt: TGTGCCAGCAGCTTGGCTCTCTCGCCCCTCCACTTT
v_call: TRBV13; j_call: TRBJ2-1; d_call: TRBD2; clone_size: -; cdr3_aa: CASSPRGSGGSSYNEQFF; cdr3_nt: TGTGCCAGCAGCCCCAGAGGGAGCGGGGGGAGCTCCTACAATGAGCAGTTCTTC
v_call: TRBV7-9; j_call: TRBJ1-4; d_call: -; clone_size: -; cdr3_aa: CASSDPGAEKLFF; cdr3_nt: TGTGCCAGCAGCGACCCCGGGGCTGAAAAACTGTTTTTT
v_call: TRBV5-6; j_call: TRBJ1-5; d_call: -; clone_size: -; cdr3_aa: CASTEAGTRQPQHF; cdr3_nt: TGTGCCAGCACCGAGGCAGGGACGAGGCAGCCCCAGCATTTT
v_call: TRBV25-1; j_call: TRBJ1-1; d_call: -; clone_size: few; cdr3_aa: CASSIDGVTEAFF; cdr3_nt: TGTGCCAGCTCTATAGATGGGGTCACTGAAGCTTTCTTT
v_call: TRBV6-5; j_call: TRBJ1-5; d_call: -; clone_size: -; cdr3_aa: CASSFSRWFSNQPQHF; cdr3_nt: TGTGCCAGCAGTTTCTCCCGGTGGTTTAGCAATCAGCCCCAGCATTTT
v_call: TRBV9; j_call: TRBJ2-7; d_call: -; clone_size: -; cdr3_aa: CASSQNTYSEQYF; cdr3_nt: TGTGCCAGCAGCCAGAATACGTATTCCGAGCAGTACTTC
v_call: TRBV2; j_call: TRBJ2-2; d_call: -; clone_size: -; cdr3_aa: CASSEADNTANTGELFF; cdr3_nt: TGTGCCAGCAGTGAAGCGGATAACACCGCGAACACCGGGGAGCTGTTTTTT
v_call: TRBV4-1; j_call: TRBJ2-1; d_call: TRBD2; clone_size: -; cdr3_aa: CASSLIAGGHNEQFF; cdr3_nt: TGCGCCAGCAGCCTCATAGCGGGGGGGCACAATGAGCAGTTCTTC
v_call: TRBV6-6; j_call: TRBJ2-2; d_call: TRBD2; clone_size: -; cdr3_aa: CASSATRGVELFF; cdr3_nt: TGTGCCAGCAGTGCCACGCGGGGGGTTGAGCTGTTTTTT
v_call: TRBV5-1; j_call: TRBJ1-6; d_call: TRBD1; clone_size: -; cdr3_aa: CASSLGQGPSPLHF; cdr3_nt: TGCGCCAGCAGCTTGGGACAGGGACCTTCACCCCTCCACTTT
v_call: TRBV15; j_call: TRBJ1-5; d_call: -; clone_size: -; cdr3_aa: CGRKVWQPQHF; cdr3_nt: TGTGGGCGAAAGGTATGGCAGCCCCAGCATTTT
v_call: TRBV19; j_call: TRBJ1-5; d_call: TRBD1; clone_size: -; cdr3_aa: CASSPTGAAQPQHF; cdr3_nt: TGTGCCAGTAGTCCCACAGGGGCAGCTCAGCCCCAGCATTTT
v_call: TRBV6-6; j_call: TRBJ2-7; d_call: TRBD1; clone_size: -; cdr3_aa: CASSYGDRAYEQYF; cdr3_nt: TGTGCCAGCAGTTATGGGGACAGGGCCTACGAGCAGTACTTC
v_call: TRBV28; j_call: TRBJ2-7; d_call: TRBD1; clone_size: -; cdr3_aa: CASNLNRDSASYEQYF; cdr3_nt: TGTGCCAGCAACCTAAACCGGGACAGCGCTTCCTACGAGCAGTACTTC
v_call: TRBV5-1; j_call: TRBJ2-1; d_call: TRBD1; clone_size: -; cdr3_aa: CASSLTTGGNNEQFF; cdr3_nt: TGCGCCAGCAGCTTGACGACAGGGGGGAACAATGAGCAGTTCTTC
v_call: TRBV19; j_call: TRBJ2-7; d_call: TRBD2; clone_size: -; cdr3_aa: CASSIVPLAGSMVEQYF; cdr3_nt: TGTGCCAGTAGTATAGTCCCCCTAGCGGGGAGTATGGTCGAGCAGTACTTC
v_call: TRBV29-1; j_call: TRBJ2-2; d_call: TRBD1; clone_size: few; cdr3_aa: CSATRTGDTGELFF; cdr3_nt: TGCAGCGCTACTAGGACAGGGGACACCGGGGAGCTGTTTTTT
v_call: TRBV19; j_call: TRBJ1-3; d_call: -; clone_size: -; cdr3_aa: CASSISAYSGNTIYF; cdr3_nt: TGTGCCAGTAGTATTTCGGCCTACTCTGGAAACACCATATATTTT
v_call: TRBV13; j_call: TRBJ1-3; d_call: -; clone_size: -; cdr3_aa: CASSSGTSGNTIYF; cdr3_nt: TGTGCCAGCAGCTCGGGGACATCTGGAAACACCATATATTTT
v_call: TRBV9; j_call: TRBJ1-5; d_call: -; clone_size: -; cdr3_aa: CASSLHSNQPQHF; cdr3_nt: TGTGCCAGCAGTTTACATAGCAATCAGCCCCAGCATTTT
v_call: TRBV19; j_call: TRBJ1-1; d_call: -; clone_size: -; cdr3_aa: CASSDPGRPQGTEAFF; cdr3_nt: TGTGCCAGTAGCGACCCAGGGAGGCCTCAAGGCACTGAAGCTTTCTTT
v_call: TRBV6-5; j_call: TRBJ2-3; d_call: -; clone_size: -; cdr3_aa: CASSPNGGSTDTQYF; cdr3_nt: TGTGCCAGCAGCCCCAATGGGGGGAGCACAGATACGCAGTATTTT
v_call: TRBV13; j_call: TRBJ1-3; d_call: -; clone_size: -; cdr3_aa: CASSLGLRSGNTIYF; cdr3_nt: TGTGCCAGCAGCTTAGGTCTGCGCTCTGGAAACACCATATATTTT
v_call: TRBV7-9; j_call: TRBJ2-7; d_call: TRBD2; clone_size: -; cdr3_aa: CASSPGGNYEQYF; cdr3_nt: TGTGCCAGCAGCCCCGGGGGGAACTACGAGCAGTACTTC
v_call: TRBV7-8; j_call: TRBJ1-2; d_call: TRBD1; clone_size: -; cdr3_aa: CASSFGTGGSGYTF; cdr3_nt: TGTGCCAGCAGCTTCGGGACAGGGGGCTCTGGCTACACCTTC
v_call: TRBV7-9; j_call: TRBJ2-7; d_call: TRBD1; clone_size: -; cdr3_aa: CASSSRRQGYEQYF; cdr3_nt: TGTGCCAGCAGCTCCCGCCGACAGGGTTACGAGCAGTACTTC